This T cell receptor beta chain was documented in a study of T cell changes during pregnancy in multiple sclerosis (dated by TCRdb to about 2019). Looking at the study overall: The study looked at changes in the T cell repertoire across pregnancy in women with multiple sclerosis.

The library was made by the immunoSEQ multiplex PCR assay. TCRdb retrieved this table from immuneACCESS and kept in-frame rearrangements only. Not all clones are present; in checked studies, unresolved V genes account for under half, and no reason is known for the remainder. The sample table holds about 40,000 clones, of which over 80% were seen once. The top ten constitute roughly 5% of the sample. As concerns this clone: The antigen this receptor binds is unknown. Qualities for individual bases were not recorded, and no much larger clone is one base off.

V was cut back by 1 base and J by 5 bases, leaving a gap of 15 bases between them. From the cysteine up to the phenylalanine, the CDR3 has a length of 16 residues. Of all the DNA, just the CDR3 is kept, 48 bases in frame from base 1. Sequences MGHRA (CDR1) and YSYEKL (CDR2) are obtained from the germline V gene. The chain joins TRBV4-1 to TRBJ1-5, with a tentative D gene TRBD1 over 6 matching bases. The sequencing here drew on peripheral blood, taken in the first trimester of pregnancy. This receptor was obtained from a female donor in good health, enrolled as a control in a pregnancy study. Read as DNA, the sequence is TGCGCCAGCAGCCAAGGGGACATAAACGAAGATCAGCCCCAGCATTTT. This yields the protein CASSQGDINEDQPQHF.